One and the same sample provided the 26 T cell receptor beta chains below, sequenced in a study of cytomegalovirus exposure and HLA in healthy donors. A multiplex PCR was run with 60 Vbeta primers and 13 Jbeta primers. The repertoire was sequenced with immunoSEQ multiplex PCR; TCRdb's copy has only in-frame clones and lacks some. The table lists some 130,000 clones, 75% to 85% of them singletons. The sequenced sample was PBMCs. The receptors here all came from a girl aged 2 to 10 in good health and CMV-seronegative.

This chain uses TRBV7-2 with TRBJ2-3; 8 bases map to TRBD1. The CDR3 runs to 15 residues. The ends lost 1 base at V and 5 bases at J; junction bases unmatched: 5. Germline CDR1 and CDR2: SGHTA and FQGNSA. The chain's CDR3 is CASSLDDRGRDTQYF. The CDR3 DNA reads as TGTGCCAGCAGCTTAGACGACAGGGGCAGAGATACGCAGTATTTT.

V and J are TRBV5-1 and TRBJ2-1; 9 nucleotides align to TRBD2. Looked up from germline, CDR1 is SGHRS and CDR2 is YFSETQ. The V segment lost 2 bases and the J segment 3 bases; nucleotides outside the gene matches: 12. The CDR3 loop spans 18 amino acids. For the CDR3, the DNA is TGCGCCAGCAGCTTTTCCCGAAATTTAGCGGGAGTCTACAATGAGCAGTTCTTC. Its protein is CASSFSRNLAGVYNEQFF.

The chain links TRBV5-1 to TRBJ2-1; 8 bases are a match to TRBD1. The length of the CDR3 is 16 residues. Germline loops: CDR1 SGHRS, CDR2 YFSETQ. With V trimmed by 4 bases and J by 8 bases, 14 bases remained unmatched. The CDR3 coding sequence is TGCGCCAGCAGCCTCCCCGCGGGCGTACAGGGGGATGAGCAGTTCTTC. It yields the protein CASSLPAGVQGDEQFF. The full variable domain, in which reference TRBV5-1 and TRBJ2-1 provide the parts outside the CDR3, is KAGVTQTPRYLIKTRGQQVTLSCSPISGHRSVSWYQQTPGQGLQFLFEYFSETQRNKGNFPGRFSGRQFSNSRSEMNVSTLELGDSALYLCASSLPAGVQGDEQFFGPGTRLTVL.

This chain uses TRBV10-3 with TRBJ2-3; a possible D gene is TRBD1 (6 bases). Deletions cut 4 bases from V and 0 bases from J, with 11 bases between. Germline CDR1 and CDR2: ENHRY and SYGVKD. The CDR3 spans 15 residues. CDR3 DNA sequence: TGTGCCATCAGTGGACCGGGACAAAGCACAGATACGCAGTATTTT. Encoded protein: CAISGPGQSTDTQYF.

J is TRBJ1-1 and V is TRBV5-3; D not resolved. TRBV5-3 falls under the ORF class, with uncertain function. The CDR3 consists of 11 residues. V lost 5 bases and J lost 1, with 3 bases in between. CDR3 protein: CARRRNTEAFF. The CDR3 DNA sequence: TGTGCCAGAAGGCGGAACACTGAAGCTTTCTTT.

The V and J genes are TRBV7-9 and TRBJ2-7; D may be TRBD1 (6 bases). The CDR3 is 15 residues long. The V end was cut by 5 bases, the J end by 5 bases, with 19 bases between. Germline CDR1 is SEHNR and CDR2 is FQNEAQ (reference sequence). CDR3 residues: CASSNSQGLYDEQYF. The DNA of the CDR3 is TGTGCCAGCAGCAATTCACAGGGCCTTTACGACGAGCAGTACTTC. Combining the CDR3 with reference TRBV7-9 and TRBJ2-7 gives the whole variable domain DTGVSQNPRHKITKRGQNVTFRCDPISEHNRLYWYRQTLGQGPEFLTYFQNEAQLEKSRLLSDRFSAERPKGSFSTLEIQRTEQGDSAMYLCASSNSQGLYDEQYFGPGTRLTVT.

The CDR3 sequence is CASSLSWGGGDSGANVLTF. Here the CDR3 DNA reads TGTGCCAGCAGTTTATCGTGGGGGGGAGGGGACTCTGGGGCCAACGTCCTGACTTTC. This chain links TRBV27 with TRBJ2-6; 7 bases are a match to TRBD2. The CDR3 is made up of 19 amino acids. With V trimmed by 0 bases and J by 0 bases, 8 bases remained unmatched. CDR1 and CDR2 from the germline V gene are MNHEY and SMNVEV (reference sequence).

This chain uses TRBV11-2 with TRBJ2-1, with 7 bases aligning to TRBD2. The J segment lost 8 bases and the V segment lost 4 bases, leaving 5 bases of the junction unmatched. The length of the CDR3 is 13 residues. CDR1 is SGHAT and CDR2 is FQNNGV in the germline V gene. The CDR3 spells CASSSRLAYEQFF. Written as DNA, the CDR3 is TGTGCCAGCAGCTCTAGACTAGCATATGAGCAGTTCTTC.

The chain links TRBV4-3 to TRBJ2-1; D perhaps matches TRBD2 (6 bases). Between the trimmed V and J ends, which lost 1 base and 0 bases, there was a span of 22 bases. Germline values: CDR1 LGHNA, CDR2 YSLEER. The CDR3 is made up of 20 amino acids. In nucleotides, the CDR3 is TGCGCCAGCAGCCAAGGTGGTCCTTGGGGGAGGTCAAGCTCCTACAATGAGCAGTTCTTC. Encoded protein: CASSQGGPWGRSSSYNEQFF.

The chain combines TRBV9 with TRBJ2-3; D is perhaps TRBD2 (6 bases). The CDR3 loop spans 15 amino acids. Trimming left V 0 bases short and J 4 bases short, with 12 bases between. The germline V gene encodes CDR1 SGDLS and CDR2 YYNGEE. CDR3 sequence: CASSVGGEVADTQYF. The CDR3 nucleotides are TGTGCCAGCAGCGTAGGGGGGGAGGTTGCAGATACGCAGTATTTT.

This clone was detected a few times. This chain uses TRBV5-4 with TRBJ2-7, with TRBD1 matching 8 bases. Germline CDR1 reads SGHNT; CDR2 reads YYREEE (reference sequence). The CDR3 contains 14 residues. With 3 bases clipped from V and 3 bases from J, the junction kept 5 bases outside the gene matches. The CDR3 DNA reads TGTGCCAGCAGCTCTGGGGACAGGTACTACGAGCAGTACTTC. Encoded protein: CASSSGDRYYEQYF.

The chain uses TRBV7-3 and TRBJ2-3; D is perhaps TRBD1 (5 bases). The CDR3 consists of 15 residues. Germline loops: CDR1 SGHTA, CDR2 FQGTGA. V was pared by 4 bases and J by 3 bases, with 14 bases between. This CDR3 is CASSSQGLQTDTQYF. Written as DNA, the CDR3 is TGTGCCAGCAGCTCTCAGGGTCTTCAGACAGATACGCAGTATTTT.

Here the CDR3 reads CASSPRGRGKGETQYF. The CDR3 DNA sequence: TGTGCCAGCAGCCCCCGGGGCAGGGGAAAAGGAGAGACCCAGTACTTC. The chain couples TRBV7-3 to TRBJ2-5, with TRBD1 as a possible D gene (6 bases). The V gene's germline CDR1 is SGHTA and CDR2 FQGTGA. Between the trimmed V and J ends, which lost 5 bases and 4 bases, there was a span of 20 bases. This CDR3 has 16 amino acids. Full variable domain (remainder filled in from reference TRBV7-3 and TRBJ2-5): GAGVSQTPSNKVTEKGKYVELRCDPISGHTALYWYRQSLGQGPEFLIYFQGTGAADDSGLPNDRFFAVRPEGSVSTLKIQRTERGDSAVYLCASSPRGRGKGETQYFGPGTRLLVL.

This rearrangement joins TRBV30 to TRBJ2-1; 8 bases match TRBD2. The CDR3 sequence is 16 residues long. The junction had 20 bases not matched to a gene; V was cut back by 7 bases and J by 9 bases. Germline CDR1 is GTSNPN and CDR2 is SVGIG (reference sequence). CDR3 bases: TGTGCCTCAGGCGTTAGCGGGGAGAGACGGGCGGGTGAGCAGTTCTTC. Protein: CASGVSGERRAGEQFF.

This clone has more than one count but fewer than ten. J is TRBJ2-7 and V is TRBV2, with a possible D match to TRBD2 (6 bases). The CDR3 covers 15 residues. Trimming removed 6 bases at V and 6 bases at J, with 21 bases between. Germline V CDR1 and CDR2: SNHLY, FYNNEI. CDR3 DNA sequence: TGTGCCAGCAGGGGAACGGAGGGTTGGTCGGGCGAGCAGTACTTC. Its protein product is CASRGTEGWSGEQYF.

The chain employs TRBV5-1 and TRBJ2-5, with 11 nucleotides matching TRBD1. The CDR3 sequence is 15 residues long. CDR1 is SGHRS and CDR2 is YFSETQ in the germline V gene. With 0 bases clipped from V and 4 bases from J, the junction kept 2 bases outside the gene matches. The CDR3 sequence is CASSLEGTGGETQYF. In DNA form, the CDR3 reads TGCGCCAGCAGCTTGGAAGGGACAGGGGGAGAGACCCAGTACTTC.

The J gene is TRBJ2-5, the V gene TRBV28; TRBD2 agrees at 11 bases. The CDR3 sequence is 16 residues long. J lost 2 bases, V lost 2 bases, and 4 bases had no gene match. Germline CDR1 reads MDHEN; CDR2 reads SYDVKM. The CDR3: CASSLALAGGQETQYF. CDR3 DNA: TGTGCCAGCAGTTTAGCCTTAGCGGGAGGGCAAGAGACCCAGTACTTC.

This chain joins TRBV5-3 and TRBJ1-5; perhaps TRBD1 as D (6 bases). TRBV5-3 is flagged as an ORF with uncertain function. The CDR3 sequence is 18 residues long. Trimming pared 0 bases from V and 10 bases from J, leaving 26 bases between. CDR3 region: CARSLALLGQGTSCPQHF. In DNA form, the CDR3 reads TGTGCCAGAAGCTTGGCCCTTTTGGGTCAGGGGACATCTTGTCCCCAGCATTTT.

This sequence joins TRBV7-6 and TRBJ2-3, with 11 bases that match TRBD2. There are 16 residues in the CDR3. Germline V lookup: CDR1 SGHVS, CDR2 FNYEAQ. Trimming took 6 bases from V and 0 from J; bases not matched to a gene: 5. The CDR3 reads CASRASGGRSTDTQYF. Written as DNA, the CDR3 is TGTGCCAGCAGGGCTAGCGGGGGGCGTAGCACAGATACGCAGTATTTT. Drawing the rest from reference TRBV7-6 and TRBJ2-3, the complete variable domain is GAGVSQSPRYKVTKRGQDVALRCDPISGHVSLYWYRQALGQGPEFLTYFNYEAQQDKSGLPNDRFSAERPEGSISTLTIQRTEQRDSAMYRCASRASGGRSTDTQYFGPGTRLTVL.

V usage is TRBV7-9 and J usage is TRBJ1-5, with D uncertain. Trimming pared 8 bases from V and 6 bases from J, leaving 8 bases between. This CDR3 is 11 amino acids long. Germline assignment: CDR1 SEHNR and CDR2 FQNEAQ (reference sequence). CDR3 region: CASGAGQPQHF. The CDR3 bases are TGTGCCAGCGGCGCGGGTCAGCCCCAGCATTTT.

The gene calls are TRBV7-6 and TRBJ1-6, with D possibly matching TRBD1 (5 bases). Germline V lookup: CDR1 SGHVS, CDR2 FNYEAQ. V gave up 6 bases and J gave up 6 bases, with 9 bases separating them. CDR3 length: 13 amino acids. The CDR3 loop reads CASRDGGNSPLHF. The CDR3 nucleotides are TGTGCCAGCAGGGACGGGGGTAATTCACCCCTCCACTTT.

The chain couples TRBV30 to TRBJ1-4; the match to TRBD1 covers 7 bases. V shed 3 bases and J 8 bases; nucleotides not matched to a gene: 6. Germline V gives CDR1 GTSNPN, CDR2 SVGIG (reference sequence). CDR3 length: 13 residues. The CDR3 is CAWRDRVGEKLFF. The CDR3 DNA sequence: TGTGCCTGGAGAGACAGGGTAGGGGAAAAACTGTTTTTT.

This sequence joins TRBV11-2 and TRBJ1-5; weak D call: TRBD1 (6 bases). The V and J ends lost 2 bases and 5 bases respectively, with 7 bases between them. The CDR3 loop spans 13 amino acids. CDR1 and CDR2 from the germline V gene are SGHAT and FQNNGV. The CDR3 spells CASSLQGHQPQHF. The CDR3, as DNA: TGTGCCAGCAGCTTACAGGGGCATCAGCCCCAGCATTTT.

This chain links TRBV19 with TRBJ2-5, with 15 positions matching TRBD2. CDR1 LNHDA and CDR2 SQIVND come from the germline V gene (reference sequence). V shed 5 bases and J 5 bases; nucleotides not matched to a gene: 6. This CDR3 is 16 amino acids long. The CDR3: CASSGTSGGIGETQYF. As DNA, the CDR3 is TGTGCCAGTAGTGGGACTAGCGGGGGGATTGGTGAGACCCAGTACTTC.

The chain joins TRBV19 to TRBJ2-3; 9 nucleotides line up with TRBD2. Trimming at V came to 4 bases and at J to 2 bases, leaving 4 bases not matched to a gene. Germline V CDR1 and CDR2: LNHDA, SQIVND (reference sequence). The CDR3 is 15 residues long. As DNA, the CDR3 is TGTGCCAGTAGTACTCTAGCGGGAAACACAGATACGCAGTATTTT. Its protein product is CASSTLAGNTDTQYF.

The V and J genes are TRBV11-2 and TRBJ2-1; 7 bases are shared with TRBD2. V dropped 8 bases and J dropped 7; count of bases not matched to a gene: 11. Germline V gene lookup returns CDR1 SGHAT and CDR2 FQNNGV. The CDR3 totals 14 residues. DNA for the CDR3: TGTGCCAGCCGAAGTGGGAGGGCGAAGAATGAGCAGTTCTTC. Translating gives CASRSGRAKNEQFF.